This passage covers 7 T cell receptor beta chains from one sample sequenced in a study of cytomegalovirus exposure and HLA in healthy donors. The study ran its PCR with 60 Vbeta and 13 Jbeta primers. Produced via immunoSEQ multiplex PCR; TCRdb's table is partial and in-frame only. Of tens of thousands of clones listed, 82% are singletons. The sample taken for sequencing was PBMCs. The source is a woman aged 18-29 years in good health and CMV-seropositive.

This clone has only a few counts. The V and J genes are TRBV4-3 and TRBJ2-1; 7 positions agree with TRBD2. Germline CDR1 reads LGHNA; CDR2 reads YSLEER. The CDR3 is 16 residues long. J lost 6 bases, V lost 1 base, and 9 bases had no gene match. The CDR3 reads CASSQGFAGEGNEQFF. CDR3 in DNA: TGCGCCAGCAGCCAAGGTTTTGCGGGAGAAGGCAATGAGCAGTTCTTC.

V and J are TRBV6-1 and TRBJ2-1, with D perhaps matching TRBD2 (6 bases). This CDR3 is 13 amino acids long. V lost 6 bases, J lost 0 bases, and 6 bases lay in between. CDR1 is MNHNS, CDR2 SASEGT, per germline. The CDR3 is CASSGSSYNEQFF. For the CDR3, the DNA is TGTGCCAGCAGCGGGAGCTCCTACAATGAGCAGTTCTTC.

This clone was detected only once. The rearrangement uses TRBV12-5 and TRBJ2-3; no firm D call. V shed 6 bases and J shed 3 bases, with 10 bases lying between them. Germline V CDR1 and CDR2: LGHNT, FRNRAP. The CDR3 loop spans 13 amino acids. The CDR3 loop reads CASGRGTTDTQYF. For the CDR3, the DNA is TGTGCTAGTGGCCGCGGTACGACAGATACGCAGTATTTT.

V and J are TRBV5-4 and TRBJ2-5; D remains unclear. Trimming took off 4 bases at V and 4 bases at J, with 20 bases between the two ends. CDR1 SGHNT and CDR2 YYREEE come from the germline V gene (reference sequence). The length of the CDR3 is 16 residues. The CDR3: CASSPDGAGTAETQYF. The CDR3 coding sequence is TGTGCCAGCAGCCCTGACGGCGCAGGCACGGCAGAGACCCAGTACTTC.

CDR3 protein: CAWSAGGREETQYF. The CDR3 coding sequence is TGTGCCTGGAGTGCCGGGGGGAGGGAAGAGACCCAGTACTTC. The rearrangement links TRBV30 to TRBJ2-5; 7 bases are shared with TRBD2. The CDR3 is 14 residues long. Germline lookup yields CDR1 GTSNPN and CDR2 SVGIG (reference sequence). V lost 1 base, J lost 3 bases, and 5 bases stayed unmatched.

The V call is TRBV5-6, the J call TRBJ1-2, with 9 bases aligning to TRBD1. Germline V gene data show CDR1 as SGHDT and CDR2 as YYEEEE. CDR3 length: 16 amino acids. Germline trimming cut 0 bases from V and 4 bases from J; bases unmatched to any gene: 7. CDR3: CASSLAGGQGIYGYTF. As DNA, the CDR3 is TGTGCCAGCAGCTTGGCCGGAGGACAGGGGATCTATGGCTACACCTTC.

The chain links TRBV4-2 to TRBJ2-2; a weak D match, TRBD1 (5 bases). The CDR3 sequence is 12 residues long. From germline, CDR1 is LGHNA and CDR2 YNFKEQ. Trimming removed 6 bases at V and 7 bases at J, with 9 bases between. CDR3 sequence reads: CASRQVNGELFF. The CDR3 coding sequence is TGTGCCAGCAGACAGGTTAACGGGGAGCTGTTTTTT.